The entry below describes one TCR beta chain. This sample is part of a study of T cell changes during pregnancy in multiple sclerosis. This CDR3 spans 12 amino acids. Germline-derived CDR1 and CDR2 are GTSNPN and SVGIG (reference sequence). V was shortened by 2 bases and J by 8 bases, with 9 bases between the two germline ends. TCRdb keeps only in-frame clones here, not all; method: immunoSEQ multiplex PCR. The data hold about 49,000 clones, with around 93% observed a single time. The chain carries TRBV30 and TRBJ1-4, with D unclear. The source of this sequence is a female donor with multiple sclerosis, enrolled in a pregnancy study. The source material was peripheral blood, sampled after pregnancy. The CDR3 spells CAWSPGREKLFF. CDR3 DNA sequence: TGTGCCTGGAGTCCGGGTAGGGAAAAACTGTTTTTT. Filled out from reference TRBV30 and TRBJ1-4, the complete variable domain reads SQTIHQWPATLVQPVGSPLSLECTVEGTSNPNLYWYRQAAGRGLQLLFYSVGIGQISSEVPQNLSASRPQDRQFILSSKKLLLSDSGFYLCAWSPGREKLFFGSGTQLSVL.